A single sample is the source of the 25 T cell receptor beta chains below, sequenced in a study of CD8 T cells in Susac syndrome (dated by TCRdb to the late 2010s). Receptors were amplified or captured by the immunoSEQ multiplex PCR assay. RNA was extracted using the RNeasy kit, and about 0.5 to 1 microgram was reverse transcribed with random hexamers. The raw public data were reprocessed by TCRdb itself: fastp quality trimming at Q25, MiXCR clonotype calling, in-frame beta chains only. Rows with a matching CDR3 protein are joined into one entry that keeps the most common DNA and genes. Counted in this sample were about 130,000 distinct CDR3 sequences; 90% to 95% of them appeared once. The ten largest clones represent approximately 0.24% of the sample. Sequenced sample: CD8+ T cells from PBMCs. These receptors originate from a human donor with multiple sclerosis.

The chain joins TRBV29-1 to TRBJ1-1; D not certain. Deletions cut 8 bases from V and 4 bases from J, with 11 bases between. Germline assignment: CDR1 SQVTM and CDR2 ANQGSEA. The CDR3 loop spans 11 amino acids. The CDR3 is CSTAEGTEAFF. CDR3 in DNA: TGCAGCACTGCCGAGGGCACTGAAGCTTTCTTT. Drawing the rest from reference TRBV29-1 and TRBJ1-1, the complete variable domain is SAVISQKPSRDICQRGTSLTIQCQVDSQVTMMFWYRQQPGQSLTLIATANQGSEATYESGFVIDKFPISRPNLTFSTLTVSNMSPEDSSIYLCSTAEGTEAFFGQGTRLTVV.

V usage is TRBV10-3 and J usage is TRBJ2-3; D is perhaps TRBD1 or TRBD2 (6 bases each). CDR1 is ENHRY, CDR2 SYGVKD, per germline. V was pared by 4 bases and J by 1 base, with 9 bases between. CDR3 size: 14 residues. CDR3 in DNA: TGTGCCATCAGTGTGGAGGGGGGCACAGATACGCAGTATTTT. As protein: CAISVEGGTDTQYF.

V and J are TRBV27 and TRBJ1-1; D unclear. The CDR3 has 16 amino acids. The V gene lost 2 bases and the J gene lost 0 bases, with 13 bases spanning the gap. Germline lookup yields CDR1 MNHEY and CDR2 SMNVEV (reference sequence). This chain's CDR3 is CASSLVPPRMNTEAFF. The CDR3 DNA reads as TGTGCCAGCAGTTTAGTCCCGCCGCGGATGAACACTGAAGCTTTCTTT.

The V call is TRBV7-9, the J call TRBJ1-1; D call uncertain. Deletions cut 2 bases from V and 5 bases from J, with 6 bases between. Germline V lookup: CDR1 SEHNR, CDR2 FQNEAQ (reference sequence). The CDR3 consists of 12 residues. The CDR3 sequence is CASSLYNTEAFF. The CDR3 DNA sequence: TGTGCCAGCAGCTTATATAATACTGAAGCTTTCTTT. The full variable domain, its missing parts supplied by reference TRBV7-9 and TRBJ1-1, is DTGVSQNPRHKITKRGQNVTFRCDPISEHNRLYWYRQTLGQGPEFLTYFQNEAQLEKSRLLSDRFSAERPKGSFSTLEIQRTEQGDSAMYLCASSLYNTEAFFGQGTRLTVV.

The V and J genes are TRBV3-1 and TRBJ1-1; unclear D gene. Germline V gene lookup returns CDR1 LGHDT and CDR2 YNNKEL (reference sequence). This CDR3 contains 13 residues. V gave up 4 bases and J gave up 2 bases, with 8 bases separating them. In DNA form, the CDR3 reads TGTGCCAGCAGCCGGGGTCTTAACACTGAAGCTTTCTTT. The encoded protein is CASSRGLNTEAFF.

V usage is TRBV7-6 and J usage is TRBJ2-2; no clear D. V was shortened by 5 bases and J by 5 bases, with 9 bases between the two germline ends. Germline CDR1 reads SGHVS; CDR2 reads FNYEAQ. The CDR3 is 13 amino acids. In nucleotides, the CDR3 is TGTGCCAGCAGCATGAAATTGACCGGGGAGCTGTTTTTT. Translation: CASSMKLTGELFF.

The gene calls are TRBV15 and TRBJ2-5; 8 bases align to TRBD2. Trimming at V came to 1 base and at J to 1 base, leaving 11 bases not matched to a gene. The V gene's germline CDR1 is LNHNV and CDR2 YYDKDF (reference sequence). The CDR3 is made up of 18 amino acids. This CDR3 is CATSRGGAGTRVQETQYF. In DNA, the CDR3 is TGTGCCACCAGCAGAGGTGGGGCGGGGACTAGGGTCCAAGAGACCCAGTACTTC.

The V gene is TRBV20-1, the J gene TRBJ1-1; the D is unclear. Per the germline V gene, CDR1 is DFQATT and CDR2 is SNEGSKA (reference sequence). The ends were cut back, 0 bases at V and 7 bases at J, with 6 bases in the middle. This CDR3 contains 11 residues. The CDR3 coding sequence is TGCAGTGCTAGAGATCTTGGTGAAGCTTTCTTT. Its translation is CSARDLGEAFF.

J is TRBJ2-2 and V is TRBV6-2 or TRBV6-3; no definite D call. The germline CDR1 and CDR2 sequences are MNHEY and SVGEGT. The CDR3 loop spans 12 amino acids. Trimming removed 4 bases at V and 5 bases at J, with 5 bases between. This CDR3 is CASSSWTGELFF. The CDR3 DNA follows: TGTGCCAGCAGTTCCTGGACCGGGGAGCTGTTTTTT.

V usage is TRBV30 and J usage is TRBJ2-5; perhaps TRBD1 as D (5 bases). This CDR3 region has 17 residues. The V gene lost 4 bases and the J gene lost 5 bases, with 26 bases spanning the gap. Germline loops: CDR1 GTSNPN, CDR2 SVGIG (reference sequence). Written as DNA, the CDR3 is TGTGCCTGGAACCCTCGGGCTGGGGCCCCGTCTTGGGAGACCCAGTACTTC. Translated, it gives CAWNPRAGAPSWETQYF.

The J gene is TRBJ2-1, the V gene TRBV28; 7 nucleotides align to TRBD1. V lost 5 bases to trimming and J lost 8 bases; unmatched junction nucleotides: 9. Germline V CDR1 and CDR2: MDHEN, SYDVKM. There are 14 residues in the CDR3. CDR3: CASSAGTVGYEQFF. The CDR3 nucleotides read TGTGCCAGCAGTGCCGGGACAGTGGGGTATGAGCAGTTCTTC.

This sequence joins TRBV29-1 and TRBJ1-2; D gene unclear. CDR3 length: 10 residues. Germline lookup yields CDR1 SQVTM and CDR2 ANQGSEA. The ends were cut back, 1 base at V and 8 bases at J, with 5 bases in the middle. The CDR3 is CSVEGWGYTF. As DNA, the CDR3 is TGCAGCGTTGAAGGGTGGGGCTACACCTTC.

This chain uses TRBV7-6 with TRBJ2-3; D is unclear. Deletions cut 5 bases from V and 4 bases from J, with 7 bases between. The CDR3 is made up of 12 amino acids. CDR1 SGHVS and CDR2 FNYEAQ come from the germline V gene. The DNA of the CDR3 is TGTGCCAGCAGCGTATTCGCAGATACGCAGTATTTT. Translated: CASSVFADTQYF.

This chain connects TRBV28 to TRBJ2-1; tentatively, D is TRBD1 or TRBD2 (5 bases each). V gave up 8 bases and J gave up 2 bases, with 7 bases separating them. The germline V gene encodes CDR1 MDHEN and CDR2 SYDVKM. The CDR3 has 12 amino acids. This CDR3 is CASSGPYNEQFF. CDR3 in DNA: TGTGCCAGCTCGGGGCCCTACAATGAGCAGTTCTTC.

The chain is built from TRBV14 and TRBJ2-1; unclear D gene. V gave up 3 bases and J gave up 4 bases, with 13 bases separating them. The CDR3 has 15 residues. Germline V gene sequence: CDR1 SGHDN, CDR2 FVKESK. Here the CDR3 reads CASSQGSRLYNEQFF. CDR3 nucleotide sequence: TGTGCCAGCAGCCAGGGATCCCGATTGTACAATGAGCAGTTCTTC.

This chain uses TRBV6-6 with TRBJ2-7; D unclear. The CDR3 sequence is 11 residues long. V was pared by 0 bases and J by 10 bases, with 7 bases between. Germline V CDR1 and CDR2: MNHNY, SVGAGI (reference sequence). CDR3 in DNA: TGTGCCAGCAGTTACTCGTTGTTTCAGTACTTC. Translated: CASSYSLFQYF.

This clonotype was counted once. The rearrangement uses TRBV18 and TRBJ1-1, with TRBD1 as a possible D gene (6 bases). From germline, CDR1 is KGHSH and CDR2 LQKENI. CDR3 length equals 17 residues. The germline V and J ends were trimmed by 4 bases and 1 base, with 19 bases remaining between them. CDR3 in amino acids: CASSLTWGASRNTEAFF. DNA of the CDR3: TGTGCCAGCTCACTAACTTGGGGGGCTTCCAGGAACACTGAAGCTTTCTTT. Supplemented by reference TRBV18 and TRBJ1-1, the full variable domain reads NAGVMQNPRHLVRRRGQEARLRCSPMKGHSHVYWYRQLPEEGLKFMVYLQKENIIDESGMPKERFSAEFPKEGPSILRIQQVVRGDSAAYFCASSLTWGASRNTEAFFGQGTRLTVV.

The chain employs TRBV29-1 and TRBJ2-7; tentatively, D is TRBD2 (5 bases). V lost 2 bases and J 2 bases, leaving 7 bases between the germline ends. Germline loops: CDR1 SQVTM, CDR2 ANQGSEA. CDR3 size: 12 residues. In DNA form, the CDR3 reads TGCAGCGTTGAACTGGGAGCCTACGAGCAGTACTTC. This codes for CSVELGAYEQYF.

The chain recombines TRBV5-1 with TRBJ2-7, with D maybe TRBD2 (6 bases). The CDR3 runs to 12 residues. Germline lookup yields CDR1 SGHRS and CDR2 YFSETQ. V lost 4 bases, J lost 3 bases, and 8 bases lay in between. CDR3 coding DNA: TGCGCCAGCAGCACGACTAGCTACGAGCAGTACTTC. Translating it yields CASSTTSYEQYF.

Concerning this clonotype itself: An end of the junction differs from the germline gene, which may be a read error. CDR3 nucleotides: TGCGCCAGCAGCCAAGACATTGCAGCGGACTACGGGCAGTACTTC. Protein product: CASSQDIAADYGQYF. The rearrangement joins TRBV4-1 to TRBJ2-7, with TRBD2 as a possible D gene (6 bases). Germline lookup yields CDR1 MGHRA and CDR2 YSYEKL. This CDR3 region has 15 residues.

The chain couples TRBV19 to TRBJ2-7, with TRBD1 as a possible D gene (6 bases). This CDR3 is built from 14 residues. Germline CDR1 reads LNHDA; CDR2 reads SQIVND (reference sequence). V lost 3 bases to trimming and J lost 5 bases, with 14 bases between them. The CDR3 DNA reads as TGTGCCAGTAGTATTACGACAGGTGTTCACGAGCAGTACTTC. It specifies CASSITTGVHEQYF.

V and J are TRBV10-3 and TRBJ2-2, with 8 positions matching TRBD2. Germline assignment: CDR1 ENHRY and CDR2 SYGVKD. The CDR3 is 15 amino acids. Trimming removed 2 bases from V and 7 bases from J; junction bases left unmatched: 6. The CDR3 loop is CAISEKAGGVGELFF. DNA for the CDR3: TGTGCCATCAGTGAGAAGGCGGGAGGAGTCGGGGAGCTGTTTTTT.

This rearrangement joins TRBV29-1 to TRBJ1-2; D is uncertain. Trimming stripped 7 bases from V and 4 bases from J, with 13 bases between. Germline loops: CDR1 SQVTM, CDR2 ANQGSEA. The length of the CDR3 is 12 residues. CDR3 amino acids: CSASTPPYGYTF. CDR3 DNA: TGCAGCGCTTCGACTCCTCCCTATGGCTACACCTTC.

This chain links TRBV29-1 with TRBJ2-3; unclear D gene. Germline CDR1 SQVTM, CDR2 ANQGSEA. The CDR3 sequence is 15 residues long. The ends were cut back, 0 bases at V and 3 bases at J, with 13 bases in the middle. CDR3 region: CSVEEFGSPTDTQYF. The CDR3, as DNA: TGCAGCGTTGAAGAATTCGGTAGCCCGACAGATACGCAGTATTTT.

The V gene is TRBV5-1, the J gene TRBJ2-1, with 16 bases fitting TRBD2. With 7 bases clipped from V and 10 bases from J, the junction kept 8 bases outside the gene matches. Germline assignment: CDR1 SGHRS and CDR2 YFSETQ. The CDR3 sequence is 15 residues long. The CDR3 loop is CASLGLAGGSYEQFF. In DNA form, the CDR3 reads TGCGCCAGCCTGGGACTAGCGGGAGGGTCGTACGAGCAGTTCTTC.